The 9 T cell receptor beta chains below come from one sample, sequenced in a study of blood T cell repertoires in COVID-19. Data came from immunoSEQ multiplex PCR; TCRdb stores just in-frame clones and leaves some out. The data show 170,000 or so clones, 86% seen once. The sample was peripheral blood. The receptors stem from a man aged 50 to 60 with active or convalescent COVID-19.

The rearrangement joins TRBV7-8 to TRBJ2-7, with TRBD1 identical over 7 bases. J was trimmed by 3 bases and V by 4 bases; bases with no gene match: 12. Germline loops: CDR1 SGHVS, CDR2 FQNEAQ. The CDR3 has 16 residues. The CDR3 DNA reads TGTGCCAGCAGCTATTACCCTACAGGGGACCGCTACGAGCAGTACTTC. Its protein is CASSYYPTGDRYEQYF.

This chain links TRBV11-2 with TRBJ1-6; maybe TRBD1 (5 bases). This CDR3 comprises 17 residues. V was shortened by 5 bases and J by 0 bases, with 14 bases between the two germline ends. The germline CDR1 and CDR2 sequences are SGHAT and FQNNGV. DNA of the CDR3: TGTGCCAGCAGCCGCCGGGACGGGAGCTCCTATAATTCACCCCTCCACTTT. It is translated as CASSRRDGSSYNSPLHF.

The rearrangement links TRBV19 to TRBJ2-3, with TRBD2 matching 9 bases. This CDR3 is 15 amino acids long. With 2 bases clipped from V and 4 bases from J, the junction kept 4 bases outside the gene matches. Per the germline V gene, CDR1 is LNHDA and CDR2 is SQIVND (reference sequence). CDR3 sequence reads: CASSITLAGSDTQYF. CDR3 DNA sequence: TGTGCCAGTAGTATAACCCTAGCGGGATCAGATACGCAGTATTTT.

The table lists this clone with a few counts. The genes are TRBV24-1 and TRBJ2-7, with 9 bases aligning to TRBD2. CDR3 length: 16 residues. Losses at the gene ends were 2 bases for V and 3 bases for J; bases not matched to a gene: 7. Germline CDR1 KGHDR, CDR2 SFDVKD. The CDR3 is CATSDSKRGVGYEQYF. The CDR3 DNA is TGTGCCACCAGTGATTCTAAGCGGGGGGTCGGCTACGAGCAGTACTTC.

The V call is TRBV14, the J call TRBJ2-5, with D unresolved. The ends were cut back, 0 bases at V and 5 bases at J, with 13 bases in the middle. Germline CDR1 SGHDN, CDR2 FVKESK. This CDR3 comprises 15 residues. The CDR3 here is CASSQDLGPRETQYF. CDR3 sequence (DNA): TGTGCCAGCAGCCAAGACCTAGGCCCAAGGGAGACCCAGTACTTC.

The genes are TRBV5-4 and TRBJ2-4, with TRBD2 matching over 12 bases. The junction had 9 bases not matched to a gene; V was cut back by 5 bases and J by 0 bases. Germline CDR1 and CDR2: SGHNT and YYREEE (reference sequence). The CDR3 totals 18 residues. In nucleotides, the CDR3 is TGTGCCAGCAGTTCCGGGACTAGCGGGCCCTTAGCCAAAAACATTCAGTACTTC. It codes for CASSSGTSGPLAKNIQYF. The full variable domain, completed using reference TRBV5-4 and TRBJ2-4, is ETGVTQSPTHLIKTRGQQVTLRCSSQSGHNTVSWYQQALGQGPQFIFQYYREEENGRGNFPPRFSGLQFPNYSSELNVNALELDDSALYLCASSSGTSGPLAKNIQYFGAGTRLSVL.

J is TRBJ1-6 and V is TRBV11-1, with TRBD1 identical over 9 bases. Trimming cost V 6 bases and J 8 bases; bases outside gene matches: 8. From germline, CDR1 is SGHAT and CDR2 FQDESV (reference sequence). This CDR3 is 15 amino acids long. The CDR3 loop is CASRPQGARHSPLHF. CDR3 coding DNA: TGTGCCAGCAGACCACAGGGGGCTCGTCATTCACCCCTCCACTTT.

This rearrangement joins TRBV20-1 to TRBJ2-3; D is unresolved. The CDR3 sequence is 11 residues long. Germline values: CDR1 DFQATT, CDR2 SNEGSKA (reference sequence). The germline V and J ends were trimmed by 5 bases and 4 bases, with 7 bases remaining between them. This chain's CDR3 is CSAPTADTQYF. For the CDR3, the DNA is TGCAGTGCTCCCACAGCAGATACGCAGTATTTT.

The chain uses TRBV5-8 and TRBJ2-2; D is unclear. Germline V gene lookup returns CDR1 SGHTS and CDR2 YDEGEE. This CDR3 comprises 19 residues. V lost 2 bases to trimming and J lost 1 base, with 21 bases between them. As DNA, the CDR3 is TGTGCCAGCAGCTTTTCGTGGGTTTCGGCGTCAGGGAACACCGGGGAGCTGTTTTTT. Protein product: CASSFSWVSASGNTGELFF.